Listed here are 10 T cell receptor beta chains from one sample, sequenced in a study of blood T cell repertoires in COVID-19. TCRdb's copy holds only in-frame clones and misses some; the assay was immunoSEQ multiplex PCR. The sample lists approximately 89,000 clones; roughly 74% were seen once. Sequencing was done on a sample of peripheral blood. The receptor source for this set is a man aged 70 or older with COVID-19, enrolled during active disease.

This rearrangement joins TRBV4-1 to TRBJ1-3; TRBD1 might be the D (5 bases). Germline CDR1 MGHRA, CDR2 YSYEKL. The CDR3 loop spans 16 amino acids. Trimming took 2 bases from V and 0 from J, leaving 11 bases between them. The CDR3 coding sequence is TGCGCCAGCAGCCAACAAACAGGCGACTCTGGAAACACCATATATTTT. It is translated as CASSQQTGDSGNTIYF.

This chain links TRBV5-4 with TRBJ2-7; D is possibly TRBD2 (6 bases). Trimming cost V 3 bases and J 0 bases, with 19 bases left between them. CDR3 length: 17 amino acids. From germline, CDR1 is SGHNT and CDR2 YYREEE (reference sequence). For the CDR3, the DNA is TGTGCCAGCAGCTCATTATCCCGGGGGTTGAGCTCCTACGAGCAGTACTTC. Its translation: CASSSLSRGLSSYEQYF.

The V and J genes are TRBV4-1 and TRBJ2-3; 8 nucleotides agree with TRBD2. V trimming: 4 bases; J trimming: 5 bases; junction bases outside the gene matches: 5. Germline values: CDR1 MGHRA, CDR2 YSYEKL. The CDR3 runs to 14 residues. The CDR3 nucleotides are TGCGCCAGCAGCCTCCGGGGGGGGCAAGATACGCAGTATTTT. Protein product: CASSLRGGQDTQYF.

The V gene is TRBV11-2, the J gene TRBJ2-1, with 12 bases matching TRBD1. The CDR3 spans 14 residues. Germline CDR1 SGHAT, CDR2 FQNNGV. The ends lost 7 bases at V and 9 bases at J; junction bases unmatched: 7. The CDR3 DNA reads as TGTGCCAGCAATCGGGGGACAGGGGGCACTGAGCAGTTCTTC. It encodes CASNRGTGGTEQFF.

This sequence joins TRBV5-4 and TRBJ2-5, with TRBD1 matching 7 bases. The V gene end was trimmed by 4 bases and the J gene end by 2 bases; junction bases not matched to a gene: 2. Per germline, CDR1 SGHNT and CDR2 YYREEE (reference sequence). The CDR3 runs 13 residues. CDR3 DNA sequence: TGTGCCAGCAGCCCGGGACAGCAAGAGACCCAGTACTTC. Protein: CASSPGQQETQYF. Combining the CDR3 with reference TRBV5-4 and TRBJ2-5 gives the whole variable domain ETGVTQSPTHLIKTRGQQVTLRCSSQSGHNTVSWYQQALGQGPQFIFQYYREEENGRGNFPPRFSGLQFPNYSSELNVNALELDDSALYLCASSPGQQETQYFGPGTRLLVL.

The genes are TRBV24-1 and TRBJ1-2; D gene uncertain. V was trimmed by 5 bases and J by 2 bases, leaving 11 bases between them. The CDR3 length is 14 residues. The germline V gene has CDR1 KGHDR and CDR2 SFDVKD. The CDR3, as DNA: TGTGCCACCAGTGGGGCAGGCCTAAACTATGGCTACACCTTC. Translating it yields CATSGAGLNYGYTF.

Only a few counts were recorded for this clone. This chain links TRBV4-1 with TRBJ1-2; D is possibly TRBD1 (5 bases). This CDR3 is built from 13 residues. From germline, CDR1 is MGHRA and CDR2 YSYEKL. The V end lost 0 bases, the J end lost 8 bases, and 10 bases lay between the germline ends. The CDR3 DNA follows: TGCGCCAGCAGCCAAGACCAGGGTAGAGGCTACACCTTC. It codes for CASSQDQGRGYTF.

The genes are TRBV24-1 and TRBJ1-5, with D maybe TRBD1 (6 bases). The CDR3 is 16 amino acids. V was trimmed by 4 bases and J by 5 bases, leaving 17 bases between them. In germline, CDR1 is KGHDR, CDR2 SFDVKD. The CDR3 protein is CATSEGTGYRDQPQHF. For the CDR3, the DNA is TGTGCCACCAGTGAGGGAACAGGGTACAGGGATCAGCCCCAGCATTTT.

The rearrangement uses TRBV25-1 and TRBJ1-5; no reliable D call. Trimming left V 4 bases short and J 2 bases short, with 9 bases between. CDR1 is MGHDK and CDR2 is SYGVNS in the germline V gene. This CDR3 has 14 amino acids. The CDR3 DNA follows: TGTGCCAGCAGTGGTCCCGAGGGCAATCAGCCCCAGCATTTT. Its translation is CASSGPEGNQPQHF. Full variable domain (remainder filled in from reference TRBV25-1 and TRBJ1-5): EADIYQTPRYLVIGTGKKITLECSQTMGHDKMYWYQQDPGMELHLIHYSYGVNSTEKGDLSSESTVSRIRTEHFPLTLESARPSHTSQYLCASSGPEGNQPQHFGDGTRLSIL.

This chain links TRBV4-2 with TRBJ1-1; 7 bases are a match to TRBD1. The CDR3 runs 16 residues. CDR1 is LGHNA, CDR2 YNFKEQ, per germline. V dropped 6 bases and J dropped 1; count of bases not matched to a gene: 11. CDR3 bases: TGTGCCAGCAGTCCCGACAGGGTAGTTAAGAACACTGAAGCTTTCTTT. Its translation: CASSPDRVVKNTEAFF.